Shown below are 11 T cell receptor beta chains from a single sample sequenced in a study of T cells in Graves' hyperthyroidism and ophthalmopathy. Amplified TCR beta CDR3 regions derived from RNA transcripts. HTBI primers were employed in a first-round RT-PCR of the TCR CDR3. Using its own MiXCR run on the multiplex PCR reads, TCRdb lists one record per CDR3 protein. The profile covers about 400,000 distinct CDR3 sequences, with over 13% appearing a single time and 25% to 30% taken by the ten largest. Sequenced input: blood. These receptors were collected from a middle-aged man with Graves' ophthalmopathy.

As for this clonotype: A much larger clone differs by one base, so this may be a read error. The CDR3 spells CSARPSRLAGENNEQFF. CDR3 nucleotide sequence: TGCAGTGCTAGACCATCCCGACTAGCGGGAGAGAACAATGAGCAGTTCTTC. The V call is TRBV20-1, the J call TRBJ2-1; 12 positions agree with TRBD2. The CDR3 spans 17 residues. Germline V CDR1 and CDR2: DFQATT, SNEGSKA (reference sequence). Losses at the gene ends were 2 bases for V and 5 bases for J; bases not matched to a gene: 10.

The chain carries TRBV24-1 and TRBJ2-2, with 9 nucleotides matching TRBD2. V lost 6 bases to trimming and J lost 1 base; unmatched junction nucleotides: 2. CDR3 length equals 15 residues. The germline CDR1 and CDR2 sequences are KGHDR and SFDVKD. CDR3 amino acids: CATSLSGRNTGELFF. The CDR3 DNA is TGTGCCACCAGTCTTAGCGGGAGGAACACCGGGGAGCTGTTTTTT.

Many counts were recorded for this clonotype. The chain is built from TRBV11-2 and TRBJ2-7, with D perhaps matching TRBD1 or TRBD2 (5 bases each). CDR1 and CDR2 (germline): SGHAT, FQNNGV. The CDR3 is 14 residues long. Trimming removed 0 bases from V and 4 bases from J, with 10 bases in between. CDR3 region: CASSLDRGRYEQYF. The CDR3 DNA reads TGTGCCAGCAGCTTAGATCGGGGACGGTACGAGCAGTACTTC.

Here the CDR3 DNA reads TGTGCCAGCGGGACTGTCAATGAGCAGTTCTTC. Residues: CASGTVNEQFF. The chain combines TRBV6-1 with TRBJ2-1; tentatively, D is TRBD2 (6 bases). CDR1 MNHNS and CDR2 SASEGT come from the germline V gene. V was trimmed by 8 bases and J by 6 bases, leaving 8 bases between them. The CDR3 spans 11 residues.

This clonotype was picked up a small number of times. The CDR3, as DNA: TGTGCCATCAGACCAGGACCTGGGCGGGAGGGCCGCGCAGATACGCAGTATTTT. Its translation: CAIRPGPGREGRADTQYF. This chain joins TRBV10-3 and TRBJ2-3; 9 bases are a match to TRBD2. Trimming cost V 6 bases and J 4 bases; bases outside gene matches: 17. The CDR3 consists of 18 residues. CDR1 and CDR2 from the germline V gene are ENHRY and SYGVKD.

A note on this clonotype: Germline is not matched at one junction end, which may reflect a read error. This CDR3 reads CVSSYAGHSPLHF. The CDR3 nucleotides read TGTGTCAGCAGTTACGCCGGGCATTCACCCCTCCACTTT. The rearrangement links TRBV6-5 to TRBJ1-6, with D hard to call. Germline CDR1 is MNHEY and CDR2 is SVGAGI. The CDR3 length is 13 residues.

The chain has TRBV11-3 and TRBJ2-2; D is undetermined. This CDR3 is 14 amino acids long. CDR1 is SGHNT and CDR2 is YENEEA in the germline V gene. Trimming left V 5 bases short and J 6 bases short, with 13 bases between. CDR3 sequence (DNA): TGTGCCAGCAGCCCCCTCACACGGTCCGGGGAGCTGTTTTTT. As protein: CASSPLTRSGELFF.

This clonotype has just a few counts. Mismatch with germline at one junction end may stem from a read error. This rearrangement joins TRBV28 to TRBJ2-4, with D perhaps being TRBD1 or TRBD2 (6 bases each). The CDR3 totals 18 residues. The germline V gene encodes CDR1 MDHEN and CDR2 SYDVKM. DNA of the CDR3: TGTGCCAGCAGTTTACTGGGGGGCGGACAGTCCTCCAAAAACATTCAGTGCTTC. Translating it yields CASSLLGGGQSSKNIQCF.

This clonotype was observed at least ten times. The V and J genes are TRBV6-1 and TRBJ2-7; no reliable D call. CDR1 is MNHNS and CDR2 is SASEGT in the germline V gene. Trimming shortened V by 7 bases and J by 5 bases, and 18 bases separated the two germline ends. CDR3 length: 14 residues. The CDR3 is CASTLTEGIHEQYF. Here the CDR3 DNA reads TGTGCCAGCACCCTGACGGAAGGGATCCACGAGCAGTACTTC.

As regards this clonotype: This may arise from a read error, as a much more abundant clone is one base away. The genes are TRBV27 and TRBJ2-5, with unresolved D. Germline V gene sequence: CDR1 MNHEY, CDR2 SMNVEV (reference sequence). CDR3 length equals 14 residues. The CDR3 loop reads CASSPQTPQETRYF. The DNA of the CDR3 is TGTGCCAGCAGTCCCCAGACTCCCCAAGAGACCCGGTACTTC.

The sample holds many counts of this clonotype. The chain couples TRBV6-2 or TRBV6-3 to TRBJ2-5, with 11 bases matching TRBD2. Looked up from germline, CDR1 is MNHEY and CDR2 is SVGEGT. V dropped 2 bases and J dropped 5; count of bases not matched to a gene: 10. The CDR3 consists of 17 residues. CDR3 residues: CASSYSTSGSGSETQYF. CDR3 sequence (DNA): TGTGCCAGCAGTTACAGTACTAGCGGGAGTGGGTCCGAGACCCAGTACTTC.